This T cell receptor (beta chain) was captured in a study of blood T cell repertoires in COVID-19. At the level of the study: Both acute and convalescent COVID-19 samples were obtained from the United States, Italy and Spain. From T cells, B-cell-depleted T cells, or PBMCs came the material, which was cDNA or gDNA.

Individuals aged roughly 18 to 95 years were recruited from 24 US areas. Clinical histories supplied by participants themselves formed the basis of cohort assignment. Profiling relied on immunoSEQ multiplex PCR, and the TCRdb table lists in-frame clones only, not all of them. The repertoire includes some 140,000 clones, approximately 81% of them detected once, and 4.5% to 6% sits in the top ten. The length of the CDR3 is 15 residues. Unmatched junction bases numbered 8, after V lost 4 bases and J lost 8 bases. CDR1 and CDR2 (germline): KGHSH, LQKENI. The sequenced sample consisted of PBMCs or T cells enriched from blood (not recorded which). This sequence joins TRBV18 and TRBJ2-1; TRBD1 aligns across 10 bases. The origin of this receptor is a man aged 35-49 years with acute COVID-19. CDR3: CASSLDRGRLDEQFF. CDR3 sequence (DNA): TGTGCCAGCTCACTTGACAGGGGGCGGCTGGATGAGCAGTTCTTC.